The 20 T cell receptor beta chains below were found in one sample sequenced in a study of spatial heterogeneity in lung cancer. General study findings and limits: Tracking of tumor mutation counts was seen in expanded intratumoral alpha and beta TCR counts.

The time point: sample taken at primary tumor resection. No cognate antigen is known for these TCRs. In TCRdb, the 5' RACE reads were re-called with MiXCR into one record per CDR3 protein. The sample carries just over 8,000 distinct CDR3 sequences, 9.6% recorded once. Sample: lung tumor tissue, taken at surgery. The receptors here all came from a male donor with early-stage non-small cell lung cancer.

This clonotype was recorded many times. V and J are TRBV12-3 or TRBV12-4 and TRBJ2-3; TRBD2 matches 9 bases. The CDR3 has 18 residues. J was trimmed by 2 bases and V by 5 bases; bases with no gene match: 14. CDR3 sequence (DNA): TGTGCCAGCAGTCGCCCCCCCTTAGCGGGAGCTTTCACAGATACGCAGTATTTT. Its translation is CASSRPPLAGAFTDTQYF.

The V and J genes are TRBV28 and TRBJ2-3, with D perhaps TRBD2 (5 bases). V was shortened by 3 bases and J by 7 bases, with 14 bases between the two germline ends. Germline lookup yields CDR1 MDHEN and CDR2 SYDVKM. There are 14 residues in the CDR3. Here the CDR3 DNA reads TGTGCCAGCAGTTTTGGTCCGGGGATTAATACGCAGTATTTT. It is translated as CASSFGPGINTQYF. The variable domain in full, completed from reference TRBV28 and TRBJ2-3, reads DVKVTQSSRYLVKRTGEKVFLECVQDMDHENMFWYRQDPGLGLRLIYFSYDVKMKEKGDIPEGYSVSREKKERFSLILESASTNQTSMYLCASSFGPGINTQYFGPGTRLTVL.

In this sample, this clonotype is medium-sized. The V gene is TRBV27, the J gene TRBJ2-1; 12 nucleotides agree with TRBD2. Germline lookup yields CDR1 MNHEY and CDR2 SMNVEV (reference sequence). The CDR3 spans 19 residues. With V trimmed by 7 bases and J by 6 bases, 19 bases remained unmatched. CDR3 region: CASKRTGTPGLAGLNEQFF. The CDR3, as DNA: TGTGCCAGCAAAAGGACGGGGACGCCGGGACTAGCGGGCCTCAATGAGCAGTTCTTC.

In this sample, this clonotype turned up many times. The V gene is TRBV10-3, the J gene TRBJ1-5; D unresolved. The CDR3 has 17 amino acids. Germline assignment: CDR1 ENHRY and CDR2 SYGVKD. The germline V and J ends were trimmed by 3 bases and 3 bases, with 18 bases remaining between them. CDR3: CAISEMNWGDNNQPQHF. CDR3 bases: TGTGCCATCAGTGAAATGAATTGGGGTGACAACAATCAGCCCCAGCATTTT.

The table lists this clonotype with many counts. This chain joins TRBV20-1 and TRBJ1-5; 8 bases line up with TRBD1. Germline-derived CDR1 and CDR2 are DFQATT and SNEGSKA (reference sequence). The CDR3 runs to 14 residues. The V gene end was trimmed by 3 bases and the J gene end by 4 bases; junction bases not matched to a gene: 5. In nucleotides, the CDR3 is TGCAGTGCTAGTACGGACAGGGAAAATCAGCCCCAGCATTTT. Its protein product is CSASTDRENQPQHF.

This clonotype has just a few counts. This chain uses TRBV5-1 with TRBJ2-7, with unresolved D. The V gene lost 0 bases and the J gene lost 2 bases, with 9 bases spanning the gap. This CDR3 spans 14 amino acids. Looked up from germline, CDR1 is SGHRS and CDR2 is YFSETQ. CDR3 residues: CASSLGGFPYEQYF. CDR3 sequence (DNA): TGCGCCAGCAGCTTGGGAGGCTTTCCCTACGAGCAGTACTTC.

This clonotype was recorded many times. The chain combines TRBV7-2 with TRBJ2-5; the D is unclear. This CDR3 is 14 amino acids long. Trimming took 1 base from V and 5 from J, leaving 11 bases between them. Germline-derived CDR1 and CDR2 are SGHTA and FQGNSA. The DNA for the CDR3 is TGTGCCAGCAGCTTAGGCACGAGCTTGGAGACCCAGTACTTC. It codes for CASSLGTSLETQYF.

This clonotype was seen ten or more times. The V gene is TRBV24-1, the J gene TRBJ2-1; D uncertain. Per the germline V gene, CDR1 is KGHDR and CDR2 is SFDVKD. V was trimmed by 2 bases and J by 4 bases, leaving 5 bases between them. CDR3 length: 13 residues. DNA for the CDR3: TGTGCCACCAGTGATTCCGATTACAATGAGCAGTTCTTC. Translation: CATSDSDYNEQFF.

This clonotype was seen many times. The rearrangement links TRBV20-1 to TRBJ1-2, with D unclear. CDR1 and CDR2 from the germline V gene are DFQATT and SNEGSKA (reference sequence). The CDR3 length is 13 residues. V lost 6 bases to trimming and J lost 7 bases, with 18 bases between them. CDR3 coding DNA: TGCAGTGCCCTCCACAACCGGCGGGGTGGCTACACCTTC. Encoded protein: CSALHNRRGGYTF.

This clonotype was counted ten times or more. The chain carries TRBV5-5 and TRBJ2-6; D gene uncertain. The CDR3 contains 15 residues. V lost 4 bases to trimming and J lost 1 base, with 9 bases between them. Germline CDR1 SGHKS, CDR2 YYEKEE (reference sequence). Written as DNA, the CDR3 is TGTGCCAGCAGCCGAACAGCTTCTGGGGCCAACGTCCTGACTTTC. Amino acid sequence: CASSRTASGANVLTF.

This clonotype was detected ten times or more. The V and J genes are TRBV9 and TRBJ2-3; 7 nucleotides line up with TRBD2. The junction had 4 bases not matched to a gene; V was cut back by 0 bases and J by 0 bases. The germline gives CDR1 SGDLS, CDR2 YYNGEE. This CDR3 is built from 16 residues. The chain's CDR3 is CASSVVPSGSTDTQYF. In nucleotides, the CDR3 is TGTGCCAGCAGCGTAGTGCCTAGCGGAAGCACAGATACGCAGTATTTT.

This clonotype was seen at least ten times. V gene TRBV12-3 or TRBV12-4 combines with J gene TRBJ1-1, with D maybe TRBD1 (6 bases). Trimming took off 8 bases at V and 10 bases at J, with 17 bases between the two ends. This CDR3 comprises 12 residues. Here the CDR3 DNA reads TGTGCCAGCCGACTGGGGGGGGGCAGAGCTTTCTTT. This sequence encodes CASRLGGGRAFF.

The gene calls are TRBV25-1 and TRBJ1-1; D remains ambiguous. Germline-derived CDR1 and CDR2 are MGHDK and SYGVNS. The CDR3 consists of 13 residues. The V and J ends lost 5 bases and 0 bases respectively, with 7 bases between them. In nucleotides, the CDR3 is TGTGCCAGCAGTCTCCAGCTGAACACTGAAGCTTTCTTT. This sequence encodes CASSLQLNTEAFF.

By share, this clonotype counts as large (0.1 to 1%). The chain has TRBV6-1 and TRBJ2-7; D remains ambiguous. Germline V gene sequence: CDR1 MNHNS, CDR2 SASEGT. The V gene lost 9 bases and the J gene lost 6 bases, with 9 bases spanning the gap. This CDR3 is 10 amino acids long. The CDR3 reads CASRIFEQYV. The CDR3 coding sequence is TGTGCCAGTCGCATATTCGAGCAGTACGTC.

Ten or more counts support this clonotype. In DNA, the CDR3 is TGCAGCGTTCGGGACAGTAACACTGAAGCTTTCTTT. This sequence encodes CSVRDSNTEAFF. The chain is built from TRBV29-1 and TRBJ1-1; 7 bases are a match to TRBD1. CDR1 SQVTM and CDR2 ANQGSEA come from the germline V gene. This CDR3 comprises 12 residues. Trimming at V came to 5 bases and at J to 2 bases, leaving 2 bases not matched to a gene.

This clonotype was counted many times. The chain combines TRBV9 with TRBJ2-1, with a possible D match to TRBD2 (6 bases). Germline V gene data show CDR1 as SGDLS and CDR2 as YYNGEE. V gave up 4 bases and J gave up 3 bases, with 11 bases separating them. The CDR3 consists of 14 residues. CDR3 in DNA: TGTGCCAGCAGCTTGGCGGGGAACTACAATGAGCAGTTCTTC. It codes for CASSLAGNYNEQFF.

At least ten counts were recorded for this clonotype. The chain is built from TRBV20-1 and TRBJ1-1; D perhaps matches TRBD1 (6 bases). CDR3 length equals 14 residues. Trimming pared 2 bases from V and 5 bases from J, leaving 15 bases between. The V gene's germline CDR1 is DFQATT and CDR2 SNEGSKA (reference sequence). The CDR3 bases are TGCAGTGCTAGAAGCGCTCAAGGGGGGACTGAAGCTTTCTTT. Residues: CSARSAQGGTEAFF.

By share, this clonotype ranks as medium-sized. The chain uses TRBV28 and TRBJ1-2; D may be TRBD1 (5 bases). Germline CDR1 MDHEN, CDR2 SYDVKM. V was trimmed by 2 bases and J by 12 bases, leaving 13 bases between them. There are 12 residues in the CDR3. In DNA, the CDR3 is TGTGCCAGCAGTTTACAGGGTGGTATGGACACCTTC. It specifies CASSLQGGMDTF.

This clonotype was recorded at least ten times. The chain employs TRBV30 and TRBJ2-7; weak D call: TRBD2 (6 bases). Per the germline V gene, CDR1 is GTSNPN and CDR2 is SVGIG (reference sequence). The CDR3 extends over 13 amino acids. The V gene lost 8 bases and the J gene lost 4 bases, with 18 bases spanning the gap. The CDR3 reads CAAATGDRYEQYF. The CDR3 nucleotides are TGTGCCGCGGCGACGGGGGACCGGTACGAGCAGTACTTC. Combining the CDR3 with reference TRBV30 and TRBJ2-7 gives the whole variable domain SQTIHQWPATLVQPVGSPLSLECTVEGTSNPNLYWYRQAAGRGLQLLFYSVGIGQISSEVPQNLSASRPQDRQFILSSKKLLLSDSGFYLCAAATGDRYEQYFGPGTRLTVT.

This clonotype was detected many times. The rearrangement uses TRBV20-1 and TRBJ2-4, with a tentative D call TRBD1 (6 bases). The CDR3 is 14 residues long. Deletions cut 6 bases from V and 0 bases from J, with 12 bases between. Germline CDR1 and CDR2: DFQATT and SNEGSKA (reference sequence). CDR3 DNA: TGCAGTGCAGGGGACACACTAGCCAAAAACATTCAGTACTTC. It encodes CSAGDTLAKNIQYF.